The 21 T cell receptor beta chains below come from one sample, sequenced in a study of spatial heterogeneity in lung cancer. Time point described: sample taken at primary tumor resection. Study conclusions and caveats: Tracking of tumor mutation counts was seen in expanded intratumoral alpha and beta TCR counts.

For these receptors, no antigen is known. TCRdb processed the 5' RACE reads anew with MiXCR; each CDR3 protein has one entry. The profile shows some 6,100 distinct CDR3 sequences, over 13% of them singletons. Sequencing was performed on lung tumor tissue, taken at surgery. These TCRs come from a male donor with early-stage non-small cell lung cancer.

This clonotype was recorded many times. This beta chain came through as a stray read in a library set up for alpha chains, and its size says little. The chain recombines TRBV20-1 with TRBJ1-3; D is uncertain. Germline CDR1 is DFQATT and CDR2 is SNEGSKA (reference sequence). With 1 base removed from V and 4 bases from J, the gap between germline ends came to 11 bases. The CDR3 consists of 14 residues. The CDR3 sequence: CSARGGGNGNTIYF. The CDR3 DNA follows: TGCAGTGCTAGAGGGGGAGGGAACGGAAACACCATATATTTT.

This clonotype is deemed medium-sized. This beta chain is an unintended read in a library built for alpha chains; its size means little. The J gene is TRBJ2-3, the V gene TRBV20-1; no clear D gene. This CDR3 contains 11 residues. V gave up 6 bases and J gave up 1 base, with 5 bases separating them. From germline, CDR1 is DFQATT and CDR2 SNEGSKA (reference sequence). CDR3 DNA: TGCAGTGCCAGGCGCACAGATACGCAGTATTTT. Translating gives CSARRTDTQYF.

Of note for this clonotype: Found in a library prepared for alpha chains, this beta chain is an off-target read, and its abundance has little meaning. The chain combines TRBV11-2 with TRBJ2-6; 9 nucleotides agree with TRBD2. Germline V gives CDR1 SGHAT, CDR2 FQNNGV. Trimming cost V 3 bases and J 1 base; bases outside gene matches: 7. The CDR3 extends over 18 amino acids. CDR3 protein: CASSLSISGSSGANVLTF. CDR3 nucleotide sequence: TGTGCCAGCAGCTTGTCGATTAGCGGGAGTTCTGGGGCCAACGTCCTGACTTTC.

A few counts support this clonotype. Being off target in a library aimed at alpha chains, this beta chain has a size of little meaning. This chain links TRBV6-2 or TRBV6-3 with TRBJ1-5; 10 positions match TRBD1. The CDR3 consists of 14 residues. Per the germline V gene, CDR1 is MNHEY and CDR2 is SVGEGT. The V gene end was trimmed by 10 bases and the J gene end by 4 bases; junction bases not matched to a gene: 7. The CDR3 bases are TGTGCCACCTTCCTGGGACAGGGGAATCAGCCCCAGCATTTT. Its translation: CATFLGQGNQPQHF.

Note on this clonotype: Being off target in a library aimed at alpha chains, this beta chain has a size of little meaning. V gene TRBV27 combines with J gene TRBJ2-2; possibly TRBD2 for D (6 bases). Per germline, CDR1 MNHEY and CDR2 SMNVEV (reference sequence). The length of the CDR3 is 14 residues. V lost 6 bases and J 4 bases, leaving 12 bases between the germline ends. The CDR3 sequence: CASSSWEATGELFF. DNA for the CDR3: TGTGCCAGCAGCTCTTGGGAGGCCACCGGGGAGCTGTTTTTT.

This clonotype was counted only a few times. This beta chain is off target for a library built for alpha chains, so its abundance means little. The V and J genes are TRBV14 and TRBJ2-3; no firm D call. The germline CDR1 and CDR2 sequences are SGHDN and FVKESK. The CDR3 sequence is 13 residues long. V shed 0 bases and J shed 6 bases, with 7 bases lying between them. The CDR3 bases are TGTGCCAGCAGCCAAGAAATGGGGGATACGCAGTATTTT. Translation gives CASSQEMGDTQYF.

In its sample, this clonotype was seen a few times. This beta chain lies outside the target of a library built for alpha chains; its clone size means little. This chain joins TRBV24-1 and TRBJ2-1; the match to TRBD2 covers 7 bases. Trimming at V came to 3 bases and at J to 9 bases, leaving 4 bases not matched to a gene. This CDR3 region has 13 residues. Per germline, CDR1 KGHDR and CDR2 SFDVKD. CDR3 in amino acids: CATSDLLATEQFF. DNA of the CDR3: TGTGCCACCAGTGATCTACTAGCGACTGAGCAGTTCTTC.

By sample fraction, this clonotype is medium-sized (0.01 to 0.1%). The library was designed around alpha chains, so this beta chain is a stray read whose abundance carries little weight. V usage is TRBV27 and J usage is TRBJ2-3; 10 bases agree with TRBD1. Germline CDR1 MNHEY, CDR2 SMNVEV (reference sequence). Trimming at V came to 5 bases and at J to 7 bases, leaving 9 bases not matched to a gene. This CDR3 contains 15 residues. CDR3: CASSPEAGQGNTQYF. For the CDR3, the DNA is TGTGCCAGCAGTCCGGAAGCGGGACAGGGGAATACGCAGTATTTT.

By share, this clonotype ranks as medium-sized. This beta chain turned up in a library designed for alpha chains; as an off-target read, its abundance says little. This CDR3 reads CASSPGTSGGETQYF. The DNA of the CDR3 is TGCGCCAGCAGCCCCGGGACTAGTGGCGGGGAGACCCAGTACTTC. The chain combines TRBV5-1 with TRBJ2-5; 8 bases are a match to TRBD2. The CDR3 is 15 amino acids. After removal of 4 bases from V and 5 bases from J, the junction contained 10 bases not matched to a gene. CDR1 and CDR2 from the germline V gene are SGHRS and YFSETQ.

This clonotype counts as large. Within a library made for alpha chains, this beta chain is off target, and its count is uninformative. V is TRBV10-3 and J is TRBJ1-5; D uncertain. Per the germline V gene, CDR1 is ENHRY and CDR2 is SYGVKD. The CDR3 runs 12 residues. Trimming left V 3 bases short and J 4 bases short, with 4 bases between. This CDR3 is CAISETNQPQHF. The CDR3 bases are TGTGCCATCAGTGAAACGAATCAGCCCCAGCATTTT.

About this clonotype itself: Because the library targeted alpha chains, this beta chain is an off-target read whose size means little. CDR3 amino acids: CASSTGITNAGELFF. The CDR3 nucleotides are TGTGCCAGCAGCACCGGGATAACCAATGCCGGGGAGCTGTTTTTT. The J gene is TRBJ2-2, the V gene TRBV6-5; D is possibly TRBD2 (5 bases). The V gene lost 6 bases and the J gene lost 6 bases, with 17 bases spanning the gap. Germline V gene sequence: CDR1 MNHEY, CDR2 SVGAGI. The CDR3 spans 15 residues.

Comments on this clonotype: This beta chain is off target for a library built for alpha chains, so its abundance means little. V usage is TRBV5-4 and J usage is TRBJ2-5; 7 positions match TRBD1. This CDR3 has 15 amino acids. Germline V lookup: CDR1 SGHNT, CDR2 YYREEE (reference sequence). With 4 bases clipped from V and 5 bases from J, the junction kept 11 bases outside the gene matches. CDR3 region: CASSQGEISTETQYF. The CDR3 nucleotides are TGTGCCAGCAGCCAGGGGGAGATATCCACCGAGACCCAGTACTTC.

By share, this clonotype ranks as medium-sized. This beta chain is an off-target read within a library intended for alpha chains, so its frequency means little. CDR3 nucleotides: TGTGCCAGCGCTTCAACTAGCGGATCCTACAATGAGCAGTTCTTC. It encodes CASASTSGSYNEQFF. This sequence joins TRBV21-1 and TRBJ2-1; TRBD2 is the table's D call, not checked against the DNA. TRBV21-1 is marked as a pseudogene. This CDR3 contains 15 residues.

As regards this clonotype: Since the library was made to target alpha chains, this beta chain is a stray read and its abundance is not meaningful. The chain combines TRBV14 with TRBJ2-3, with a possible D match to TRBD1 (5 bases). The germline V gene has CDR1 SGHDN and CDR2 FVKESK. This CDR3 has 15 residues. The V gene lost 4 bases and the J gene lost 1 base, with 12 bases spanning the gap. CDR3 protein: CASSPHQGGTDTQYF. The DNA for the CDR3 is TGTGCCAGCAGCCCTCACCAGGGTGGCACAGATACGCAGTATTTT.

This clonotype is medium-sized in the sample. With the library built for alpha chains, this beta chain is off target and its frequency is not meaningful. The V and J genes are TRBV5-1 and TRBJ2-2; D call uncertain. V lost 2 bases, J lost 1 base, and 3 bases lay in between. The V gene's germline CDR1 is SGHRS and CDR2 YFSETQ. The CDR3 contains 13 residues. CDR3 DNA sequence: TGCGCCAGCAGCTTAAGGAACACCGGGGAGCTGTTTTTT. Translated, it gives CASSLRNTGELFF.

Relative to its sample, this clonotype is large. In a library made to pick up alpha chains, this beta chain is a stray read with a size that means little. The CDR3 here is CASRTGRDEKLFF. The DNA for the CDR3 is TGTGCCAGCAGAACCGGGAGGGATGAAAAACTGTTTTTT. The J gene is TRBJ1-4, the V gene TRBV28; D gene unclear. Trimming removed 6 bases from V and 6 bases from J, with 11 bases in between. This CDR3 is built from 13 residues. CDR1 MDHEN and CDR2 SYDVKM come from the germline V gene.

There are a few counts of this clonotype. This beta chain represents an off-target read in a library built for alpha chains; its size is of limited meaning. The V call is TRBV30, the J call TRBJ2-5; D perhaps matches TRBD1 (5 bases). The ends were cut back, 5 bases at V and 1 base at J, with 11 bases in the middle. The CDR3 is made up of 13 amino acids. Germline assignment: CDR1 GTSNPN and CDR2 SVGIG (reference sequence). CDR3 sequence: CAWSGNFQETQYF. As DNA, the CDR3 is TGTGCCTGGTCAGGGAACTTCCAAGAGACCCAGTACTTC.

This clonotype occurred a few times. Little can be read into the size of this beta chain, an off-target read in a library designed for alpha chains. The CDR3 DNA is TGTGCCAGTAGTCCTCGAGGGAAATCCTACGAGCAGTACTTC. This sequence encodes CASSPRGKSYEQYF. The chain uses TRBV19 and TRBJ2-7, with TRBD2 as a possible D gene (5 bases). Trimming pared 5 bases from V and 1 base from J, leaving 12 bases between. Looked up from germline, CDR1 is LNHDA and CDR2 is SQIVND (reference sequence). This CDR3 is built from 14 residues.

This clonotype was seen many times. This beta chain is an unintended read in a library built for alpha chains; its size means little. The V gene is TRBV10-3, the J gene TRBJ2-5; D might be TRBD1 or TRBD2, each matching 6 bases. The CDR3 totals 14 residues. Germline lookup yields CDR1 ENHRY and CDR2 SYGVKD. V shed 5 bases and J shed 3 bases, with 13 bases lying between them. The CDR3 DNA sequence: TGTGCCATCAGTCTAGAGGGGGGTAAAGAGACCCAGTACTTC. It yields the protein CAISLEGGKETQYF.

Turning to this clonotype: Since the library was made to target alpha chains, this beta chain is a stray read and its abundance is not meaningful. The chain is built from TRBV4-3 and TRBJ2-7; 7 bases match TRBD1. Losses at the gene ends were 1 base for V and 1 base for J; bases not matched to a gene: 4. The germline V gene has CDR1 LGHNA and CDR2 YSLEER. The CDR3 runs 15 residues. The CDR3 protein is CASSQGQGISYEQYF. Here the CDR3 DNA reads TGCGCCAGCAGCCAAGGACAGGGTATTTCCTACGAGCAGTACTTC.

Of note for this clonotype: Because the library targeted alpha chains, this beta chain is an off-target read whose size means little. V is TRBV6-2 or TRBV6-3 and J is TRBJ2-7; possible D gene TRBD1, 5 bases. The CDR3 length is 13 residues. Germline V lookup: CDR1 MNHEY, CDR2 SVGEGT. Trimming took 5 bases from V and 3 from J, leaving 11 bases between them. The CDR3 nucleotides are TGTGCCAGCAGTACATGGACACTCTACGAGCAGTACTTC. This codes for CASSTWTLYEQYF.